This TCR beta chain appears in the sequencing data of a study of blood T cell repertoires in COVID-19. On the study more broadly: Samples came from the United States, Italy and Spain, spanning acute and convalescent COVID-19. PBMCs, B-cell-depleted T cells, or T cells provided the cDNA or gDNA that made up the material.

As originally analysed: Quantification of nucleated cells was approximated via reference gene primer amplification. Sequencing used immunoSEQ multiplex PCR; TCRdb keeps in-frame clones, though not all of them. The V and J calls and clone size were taken over from that table, and D and trimming were inferred from the DNA. The sample yields 150,000 to 190,000 clones, over 60% seen once. V lost 7 bases, J lost 3 bases, and 13 bases lay in between. The CDR3 contains 13 residues. Germline lookup yields CDR1 SGDLS and CDR2 YYNGEE. This clone was observed a handful of times. The sequencing input was peripheral blood. This receptor was taken from a woman at least 80 years old with acute or convalescent COVID-19. The chain joins TRBV9 to TRBJ1-2; no definite D call. In DNA form, the CDR3 reads TGTGCCAGCGCCCCTCGGTTTGACTATGGCTACACCTTC. Translation: CASAPRFDYGYTF.